This TCR beta chain was retrieved from a study of regulatory T cells in long-lasting Graves disease. Turning to the study itself: Graves' patients, newly diagnosed, had taken antithyroid drugs under 3 months.

CDR3 length: 14 amino acids. Trimming cost V 5 bases and J 6 bases; bases outside gene matches: 8. This clonotype has at least ten counts. Construction of the TCR beta libraries employed iRepertoire HTBI primers in conjunction with Arm-PCR of CDR3 regions. TCRdb re-called the multiplex PCR reads through MiXCR, storing one row per CDR3 protein. Here the sample spans 350,000 to 550,000 distinct CDR3 sequences, 14% being singletons. The sample's time point: newly diagnosed GD, antithyroid drugs for less than 3 months. PBMCs provided the RNA from which the TCR library was made. Another study also made use of these data, one on T cells in Graves' hyperthyroidism and ophthalmopathy.

The receptor's source is a woman in her forties or fifties with Graves disease. The sequencing here drew on peripheral blood mononuclear cells (PBMCs), taken at new diagnosis, from a patient treated with antithyroid drugs. The chain combines TRBV12-3 or TRBV12-4 with TRBJ1-2; TRBD1 agrees at 8 bases. The CDR3 DNA sequence: TGTGCCAGCAGTCAGCGACAGGGGTTGGATGGCTACACCTTC. Protein product: CASSQRQGLDGYTF.